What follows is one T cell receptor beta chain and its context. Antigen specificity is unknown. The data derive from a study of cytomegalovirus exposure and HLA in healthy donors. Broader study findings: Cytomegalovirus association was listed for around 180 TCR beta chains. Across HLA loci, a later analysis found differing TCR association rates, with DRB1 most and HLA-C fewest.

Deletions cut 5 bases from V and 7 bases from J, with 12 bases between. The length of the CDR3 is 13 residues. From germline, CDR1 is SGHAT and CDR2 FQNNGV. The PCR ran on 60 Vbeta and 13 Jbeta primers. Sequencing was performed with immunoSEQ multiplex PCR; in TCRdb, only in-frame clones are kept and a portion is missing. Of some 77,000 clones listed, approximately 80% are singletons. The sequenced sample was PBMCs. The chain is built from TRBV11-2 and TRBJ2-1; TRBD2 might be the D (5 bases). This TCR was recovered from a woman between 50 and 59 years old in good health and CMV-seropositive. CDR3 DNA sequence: TGTGCCAGCAGCGGACTGGTGGTGAATGAGCAGTTCTTC. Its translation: CASSGLVVNEQFF.